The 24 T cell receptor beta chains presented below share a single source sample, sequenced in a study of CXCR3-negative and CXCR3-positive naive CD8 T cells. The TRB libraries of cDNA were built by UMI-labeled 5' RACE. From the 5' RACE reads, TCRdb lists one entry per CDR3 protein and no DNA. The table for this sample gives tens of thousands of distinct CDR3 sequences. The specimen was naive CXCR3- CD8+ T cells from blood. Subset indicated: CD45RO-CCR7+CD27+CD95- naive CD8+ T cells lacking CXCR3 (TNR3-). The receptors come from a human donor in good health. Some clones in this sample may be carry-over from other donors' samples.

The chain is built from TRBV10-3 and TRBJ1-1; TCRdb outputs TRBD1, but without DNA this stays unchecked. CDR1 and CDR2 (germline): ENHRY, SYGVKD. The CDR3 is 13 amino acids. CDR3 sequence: CAIMGGEDTEAFF.

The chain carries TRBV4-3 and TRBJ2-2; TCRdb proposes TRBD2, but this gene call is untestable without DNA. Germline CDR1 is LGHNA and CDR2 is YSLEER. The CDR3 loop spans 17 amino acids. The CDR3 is CASSQEIAGGPTGELFF.

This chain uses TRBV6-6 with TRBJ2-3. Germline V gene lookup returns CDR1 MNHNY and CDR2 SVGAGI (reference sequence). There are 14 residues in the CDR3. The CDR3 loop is CASGSAESTDTQYF.

The CDR3 here is CASSQDGFHGYTF. The V gene is TRBV3-1, the J gene TRBJ1-2. Germline CDR1 is LGHDT and CDR2 is YNNKEL (reference sequence). The CDR3 has 13 residues.

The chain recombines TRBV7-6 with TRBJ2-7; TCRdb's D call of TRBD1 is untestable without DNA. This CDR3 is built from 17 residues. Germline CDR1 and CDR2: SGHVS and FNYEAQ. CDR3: CASSTPNPGRGPLEQYF.

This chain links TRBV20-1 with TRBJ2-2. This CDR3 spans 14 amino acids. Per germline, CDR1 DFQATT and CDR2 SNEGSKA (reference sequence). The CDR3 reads CSAVDGYNTGELFF.

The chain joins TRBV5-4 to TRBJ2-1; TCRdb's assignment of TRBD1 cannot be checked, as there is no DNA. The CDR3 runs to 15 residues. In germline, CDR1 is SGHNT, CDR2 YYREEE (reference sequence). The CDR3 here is CASSKGTGGYDEQFF.

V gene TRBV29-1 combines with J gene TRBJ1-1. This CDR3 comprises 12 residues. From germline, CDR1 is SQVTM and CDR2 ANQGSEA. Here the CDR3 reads CSVQGGSPEAFF. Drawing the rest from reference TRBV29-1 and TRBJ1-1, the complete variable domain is SAVISQKPSRDICQRGTSLTIQCQVDSQVTMMFWYRQQPGQSLTLIATANQGSEATYESGFVIDKFPISRPNLTFSTLTVSNMSPEDSSIYLCSVQGGSPEAFFGQGTRLTVV.

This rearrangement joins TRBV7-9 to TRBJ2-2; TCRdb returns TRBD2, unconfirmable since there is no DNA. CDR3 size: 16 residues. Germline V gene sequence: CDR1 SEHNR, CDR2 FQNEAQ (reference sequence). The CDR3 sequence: CASSSRLAENTGELFF.

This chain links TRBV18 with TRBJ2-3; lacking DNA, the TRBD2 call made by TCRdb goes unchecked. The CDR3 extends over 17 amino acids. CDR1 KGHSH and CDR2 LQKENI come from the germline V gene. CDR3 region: CASSPPSSRELTDTQYF.

The CDR3: CSVEYSDRGLEGEQYF. This chain links TRBV29-1 with TRBJ2-7; TCRdb's D call, TRBD1, is unchecked because there is no DNA. The V gene's germline CDR1 is SQVTM and CDR2 ANQGSEA. CDR3 length: 16 residues.

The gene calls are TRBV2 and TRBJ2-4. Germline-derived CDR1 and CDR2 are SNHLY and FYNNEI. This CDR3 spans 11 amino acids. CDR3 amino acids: CATYDRNIQYF.

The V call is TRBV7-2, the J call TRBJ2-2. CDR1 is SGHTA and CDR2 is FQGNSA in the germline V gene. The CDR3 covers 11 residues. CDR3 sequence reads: CASTSAGELFF.

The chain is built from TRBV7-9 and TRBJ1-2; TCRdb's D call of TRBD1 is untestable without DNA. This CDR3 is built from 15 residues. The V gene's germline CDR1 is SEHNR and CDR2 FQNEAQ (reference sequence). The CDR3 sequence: CASSTRQGGNYGYTF.

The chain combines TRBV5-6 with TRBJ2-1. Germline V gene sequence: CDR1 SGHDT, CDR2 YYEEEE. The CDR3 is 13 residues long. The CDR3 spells CASSPDQWNEQFF.

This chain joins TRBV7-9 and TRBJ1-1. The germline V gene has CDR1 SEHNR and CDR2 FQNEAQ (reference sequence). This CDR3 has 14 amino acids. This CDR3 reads CASRNSGPSDGAFF.

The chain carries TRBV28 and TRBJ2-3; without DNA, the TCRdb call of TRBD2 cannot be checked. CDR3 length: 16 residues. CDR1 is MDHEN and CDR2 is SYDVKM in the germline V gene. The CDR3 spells CASSSRLAGNTDTQYF.

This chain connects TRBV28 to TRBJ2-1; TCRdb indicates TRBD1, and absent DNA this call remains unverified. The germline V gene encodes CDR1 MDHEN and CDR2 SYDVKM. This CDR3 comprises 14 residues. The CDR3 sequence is CASTPGPSVDEQFF. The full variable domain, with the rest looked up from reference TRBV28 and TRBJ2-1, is DVKVTQSSRYLVKRTGEKVFLECVQDMDHENMFWYRQDPGLGLRLIYFSYDVKMKEKGDIPEGYSVSREKKERFSLILESASTNQTSMYLCASTPGPSVDEQFFGPGTRLTVL.

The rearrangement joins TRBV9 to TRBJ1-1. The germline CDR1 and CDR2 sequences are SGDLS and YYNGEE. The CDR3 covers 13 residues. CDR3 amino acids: CASSVGSNTEAFF.

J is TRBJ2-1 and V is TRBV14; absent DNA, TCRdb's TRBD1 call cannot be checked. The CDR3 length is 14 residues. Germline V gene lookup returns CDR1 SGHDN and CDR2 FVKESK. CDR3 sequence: CASSQFGGYNEQFF.

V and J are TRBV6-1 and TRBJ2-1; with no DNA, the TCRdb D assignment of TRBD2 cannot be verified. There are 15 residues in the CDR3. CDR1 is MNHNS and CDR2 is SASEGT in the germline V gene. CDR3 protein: CASSESSGWYNEQFF.

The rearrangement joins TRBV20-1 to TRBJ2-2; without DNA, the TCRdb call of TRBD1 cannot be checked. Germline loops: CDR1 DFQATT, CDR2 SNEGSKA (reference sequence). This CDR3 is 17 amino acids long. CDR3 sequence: CSASSYRDVWSTGELFF.

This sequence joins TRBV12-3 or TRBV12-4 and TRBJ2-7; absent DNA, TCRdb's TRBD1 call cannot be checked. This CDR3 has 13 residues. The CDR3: CASSRQVSYEQYF.

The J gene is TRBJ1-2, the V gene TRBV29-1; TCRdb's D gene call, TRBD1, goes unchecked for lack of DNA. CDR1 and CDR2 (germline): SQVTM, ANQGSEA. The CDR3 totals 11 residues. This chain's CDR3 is CSVPFDYGYTF.